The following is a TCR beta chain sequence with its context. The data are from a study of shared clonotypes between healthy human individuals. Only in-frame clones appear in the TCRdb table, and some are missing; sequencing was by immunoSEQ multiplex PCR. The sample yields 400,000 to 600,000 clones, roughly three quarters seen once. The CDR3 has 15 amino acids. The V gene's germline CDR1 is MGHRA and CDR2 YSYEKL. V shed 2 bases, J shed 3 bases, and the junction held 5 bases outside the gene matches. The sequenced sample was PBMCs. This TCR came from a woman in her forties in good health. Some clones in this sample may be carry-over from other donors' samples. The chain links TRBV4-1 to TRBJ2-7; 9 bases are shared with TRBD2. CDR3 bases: TGCGCCAGCAGCCAATTGGCTAGCGGGAACTACGAGCAGTACTTC. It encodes CASSQLASGNYEQYF.